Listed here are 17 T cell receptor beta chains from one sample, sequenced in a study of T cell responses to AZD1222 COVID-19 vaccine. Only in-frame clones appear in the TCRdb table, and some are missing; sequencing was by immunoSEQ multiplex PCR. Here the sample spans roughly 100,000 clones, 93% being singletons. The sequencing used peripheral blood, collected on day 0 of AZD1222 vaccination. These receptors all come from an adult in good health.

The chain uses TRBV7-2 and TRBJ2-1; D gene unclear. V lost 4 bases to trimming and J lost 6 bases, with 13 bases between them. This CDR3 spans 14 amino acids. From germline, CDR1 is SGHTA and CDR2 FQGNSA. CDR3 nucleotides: TGTGCCAGCAGCTCGGACCCGATCGGCAATGAGCAGTTCTTC. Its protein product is CASSSDPIGNEQFF.

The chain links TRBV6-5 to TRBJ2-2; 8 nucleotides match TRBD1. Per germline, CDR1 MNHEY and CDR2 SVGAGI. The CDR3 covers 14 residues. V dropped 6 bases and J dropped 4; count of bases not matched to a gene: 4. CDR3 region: CASSPGQATGELFF. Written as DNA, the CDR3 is TGTGCCAGCAGCCCGGGACAGGCCACCGGGGAGCTGTTTTTT.

This chain's CDR3 is CASSETLGTEETQYF. CDR3 bases: TGTGCCAGCAGTGAGACGTTGGGGACAGAAGAGACCCAGTACTTC. V gene TRBV6-1 combines with J gene TRBJ2-5; 7 bases match TRBD1. Germline-derived CDR1 and CDR2 are MNHNS and SASEGT. This CDR3 is 15 amino acids long. Trimming cost V 3 bases and J 3 bases; bases outside gene matches: 7.

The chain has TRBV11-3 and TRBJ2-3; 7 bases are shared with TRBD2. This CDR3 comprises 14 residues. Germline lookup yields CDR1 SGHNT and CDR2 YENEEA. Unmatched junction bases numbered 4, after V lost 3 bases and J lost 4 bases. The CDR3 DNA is TGTGCCAGCAGCTTGAACGCGGGGGCAGATACGCAGTATTTT. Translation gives CASSLNAGADTQYF.

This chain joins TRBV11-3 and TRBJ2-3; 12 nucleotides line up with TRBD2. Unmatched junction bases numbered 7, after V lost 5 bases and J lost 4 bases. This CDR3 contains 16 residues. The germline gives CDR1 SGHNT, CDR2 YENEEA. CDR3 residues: CASSAGLAGWADTQYF. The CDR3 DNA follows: TGTGCCAGCAGCGCCGGACTAGCGGGATGGGCAGATACGCAGTATTTT.

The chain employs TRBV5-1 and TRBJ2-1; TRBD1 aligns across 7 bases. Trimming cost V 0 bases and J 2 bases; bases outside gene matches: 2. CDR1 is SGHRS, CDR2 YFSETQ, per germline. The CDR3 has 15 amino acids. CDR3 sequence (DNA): TGCGCCAGCAGCTTGGGCCAGGGGGCCTACAATGAGCAGTTCTTC. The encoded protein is CASSLGQGAYNEQFF. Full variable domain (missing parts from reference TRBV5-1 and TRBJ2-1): KAGVTQTPRYLIKTRGQQVTLSCSPISGHRSVSWYQQTPGQGLQFLFEYFSETQRNKGNFPGRFSGRQFSNSRSEMNVSTLELGDSALYLCASSLGQGAYNEQFFGPGTRLTVL.

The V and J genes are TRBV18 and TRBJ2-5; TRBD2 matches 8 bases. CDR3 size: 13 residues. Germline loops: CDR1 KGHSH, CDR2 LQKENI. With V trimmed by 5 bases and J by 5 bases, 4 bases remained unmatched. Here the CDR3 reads CASSSGGRETQYF. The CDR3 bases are TGTGCCAGCTCAAGCGGGGGTCGGGAGACCCAGTACTTC.

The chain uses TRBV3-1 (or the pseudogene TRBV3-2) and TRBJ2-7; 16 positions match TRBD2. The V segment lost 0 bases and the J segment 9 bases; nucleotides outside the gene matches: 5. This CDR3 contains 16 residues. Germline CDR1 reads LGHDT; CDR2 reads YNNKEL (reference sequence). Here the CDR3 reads CASSQEPGLAGGWQYF. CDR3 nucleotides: TGTGCCAGCAGCCAAGAGCCGGGACTAGCGGGAGGGTGGCAGTACTTC.

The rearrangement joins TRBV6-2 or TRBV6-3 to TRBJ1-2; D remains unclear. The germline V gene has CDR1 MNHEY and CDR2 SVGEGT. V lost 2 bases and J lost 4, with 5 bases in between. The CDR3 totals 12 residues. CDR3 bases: TGTGCCAGCAGTTACGCCACCTATGGCTACACCTTC. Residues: CASSYATYGYTF.

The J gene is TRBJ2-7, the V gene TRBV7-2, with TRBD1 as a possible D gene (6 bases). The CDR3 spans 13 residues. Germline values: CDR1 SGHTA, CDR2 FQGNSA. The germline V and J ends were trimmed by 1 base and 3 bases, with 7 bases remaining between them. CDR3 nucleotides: TGTGCCAGCAGCTTAGTGGACAGCTACGAGCAGTACTTC. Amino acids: CASSLVDSYEQYF.

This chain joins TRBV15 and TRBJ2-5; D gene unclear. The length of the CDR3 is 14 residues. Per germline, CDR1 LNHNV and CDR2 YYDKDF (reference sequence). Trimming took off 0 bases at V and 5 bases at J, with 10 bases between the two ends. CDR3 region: CATSRDQAPETQYF. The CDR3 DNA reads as TGTGCCACCAGCAGAGATCAGGCGCCGGAGACCCAGTACTTC.

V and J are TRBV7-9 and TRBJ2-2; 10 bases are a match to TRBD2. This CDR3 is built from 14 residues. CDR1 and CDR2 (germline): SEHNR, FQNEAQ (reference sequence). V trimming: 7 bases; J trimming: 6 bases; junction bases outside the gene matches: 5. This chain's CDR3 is CASTLAGVAGELFF. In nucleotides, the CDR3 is TGTGCCAGCACCCTAGCGGGAGTGGCCGGGGAGCTGTTTTTT. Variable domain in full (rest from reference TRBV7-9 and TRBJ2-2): DTGVSQNPRHKITKRGQNVTFRCDPISEHNRLYWYRQTLGQGPEFLTYFQNEAQLEKSRLLSDRFSAERPKGSFSTLEIQRTEQGDSAMYLCASTLAGVAGELFFGEGSRLTVL.

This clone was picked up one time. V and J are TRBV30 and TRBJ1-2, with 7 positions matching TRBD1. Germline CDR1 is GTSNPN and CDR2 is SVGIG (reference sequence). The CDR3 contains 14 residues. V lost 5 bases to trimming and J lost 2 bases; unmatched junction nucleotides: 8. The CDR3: CAWPHRGENYGYTF. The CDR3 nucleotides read TGTGCCTGGCCTCACAGGGGAGAAAACTATGGCTACACCTTC. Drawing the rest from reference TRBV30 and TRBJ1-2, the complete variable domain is SQTIHQWPATLVQPVGSPLSLECTVEGTSNPNLYWYRQAAGRGLQLLFYSVGIGQISSEVPQNLSASRPQDRQFILSSKKLLLSDSGFYLCAWPHRGENYGYTFGSGTRLTVV.

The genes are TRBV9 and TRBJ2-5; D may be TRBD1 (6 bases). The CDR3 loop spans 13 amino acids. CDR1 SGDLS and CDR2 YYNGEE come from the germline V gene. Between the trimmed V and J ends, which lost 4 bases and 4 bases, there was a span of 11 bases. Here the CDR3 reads CASSPQGPETQYF. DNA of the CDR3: TGTGCCAGCAGCCCACAGGGTCCAGAGACCCAGTACTTC.

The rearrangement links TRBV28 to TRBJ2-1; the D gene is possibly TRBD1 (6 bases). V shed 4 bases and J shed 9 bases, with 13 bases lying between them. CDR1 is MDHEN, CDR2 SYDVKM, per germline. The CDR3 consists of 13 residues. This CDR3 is CASSSDLGGEQFF. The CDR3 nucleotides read TGTGCCAGCAGTTCCGACCTAGGGGGTGAGCAGTTCTTC.

CDR3 bases: TGTGCCAGCAGTTCCCGGACAGTCCCAGATACGCAGTATTTT. Translation: CASSSRTVPDTQYF. The genes are TRBV2 and TRBJ2-3; a weak D match, TRBD1 (6 bases). Germline values: CDR1 SNHLY, CDR2 FYNNEI. The CDR3 covers 14 residues. Trimming left V 5 bases short and J 4 bases short, with 13 bases between. Full variable domain (remainder filled in from reference TRBV2 and TRBJ2-3): EPEVTQTPSHQVTQMGQEVILRCVPISNHLYFYWYRQILGQKVEFLVSFYNNEISEKSEIFDDQFSVERPDGSNFTLKIRSTKLEDSAMYFCASSSRTVPDTQYFGPGTRLTVL.

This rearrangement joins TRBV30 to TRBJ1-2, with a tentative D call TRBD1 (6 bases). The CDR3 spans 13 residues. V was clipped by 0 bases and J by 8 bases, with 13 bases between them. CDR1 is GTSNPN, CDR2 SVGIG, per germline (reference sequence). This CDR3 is CAWSVGGARGYTF. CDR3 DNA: TGTGCCTGGAGTGTAGGGGGGGCGCGAGGCTACACCTTC.